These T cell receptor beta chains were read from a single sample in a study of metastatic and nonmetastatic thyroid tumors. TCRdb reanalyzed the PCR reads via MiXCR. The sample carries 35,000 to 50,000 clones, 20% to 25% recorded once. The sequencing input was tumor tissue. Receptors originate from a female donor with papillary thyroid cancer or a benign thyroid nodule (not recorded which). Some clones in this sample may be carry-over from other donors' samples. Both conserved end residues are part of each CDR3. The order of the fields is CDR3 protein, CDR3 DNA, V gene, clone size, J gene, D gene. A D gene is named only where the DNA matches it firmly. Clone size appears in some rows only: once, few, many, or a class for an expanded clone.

CASGVAGGLNEQFF TGTGCCTCCGGGGTAGCGGGAGGGTTAAATGAGCAGTTCTTC TRBV30 few TRBJ2-1 TRBD2
CASTPGNGGNTIYF TGTGCCAGCACCCCAGGGAACGGAGGAAACACCATATATTTT TRBV6-1 medium-sized TRBJ1-3 NA
CASSYQVGVETQYF TGTGCCAGCAGTTACCAAGTAGGAGTCGAGACCCAGTACTTC TRBV6-5 NA TRBJ2-5 NA
CASSPKRQGYGYTF TGTGCCAGCAGTCCCAAAAGACAGGGCTATGGCTACACCTTC TRBV6-1 NA TRBJ1-2 TRBD1
CASTDMANTWELFF TGTGCCAGCACGGACATGGCGAACACCTGGGAGCTGTTTTTT TRBV3-1 NA TRBJ2-2 NA
CATSDFKGANTGELFF TGTGCCACCAGTGATTTTAAGGGCGCGAACACCGGGGAGCTGTTTTTT TRBV24-1 few TRBJ2-2 NA
CASSAYNEQFF TGTGCCAGCAGTGCCTACAATGAGCAGTTCTTC TRBV2 NA TRBJ2-1 NA
CASRKGTVNYGYTF TGTGCCAGCAGAAAAGGGACAGTCAACTATGGCTACACCTTC TRBV5-6 many TRBJ1-2 TRBD1
CASSGLAGVSNEQFF TGCGCCAGCAGCGGACTAGCGGGAGTGAGCAATGAGCAGTTCTTC TRBV5-1 many TRBJ2-1 TRBD2
CSAREVGQGDSYEQYF TGCAGTGCTAGAGAAGTGGGACAGGGGGACTCCTACGAGCAGTACTTC TRBV20-1 many TRBJ2-7 TRBD1
CASTGPGNTIYF TGTGCCAGTACAGGGCCAGGAAACACCATATATTTT TRBV19 many TRBJ1-3 NA
CASSVTSGPYEQYF TGTGCCAGCAGTGTGACTAGCGGACCCTACGAGCAGTACTTC TRBV6-2/TRBV6-3 NA TRBJ2-7 TRBD2
CASRPRLADTSTDTQYF TGTGCCAGCAGGCCGAGGCTAGCGGACACTAGCACAGATACGCAGTATTTT TRBV27 many TRBJ2-3 TRBD2
CAWSSAYGYTF TGTGCCTGGAGCTCAGCCTATGGCTACACCTTC TRBV30 medium-sized TRBJ1-2 NA
CASSGGSYNEQFF TGTGCCAGCAGTGGGGGCTCCTACAATGAGCAGTTCTTC TRBV28 few TRBJ2-1 NA
CASSYSNVDTEAFF TGTGCCAGCAGTTACTCGAACGTGGACACTGAAGCTTTCTTT TRBV6-5 few TRBJ1-1 NA
CASSGFSDQETQYF TGTGCCAGTAGTGGATTCAGTGACCAAGAGACCCAGTACTTC TRBV19 NA TRBJ2-5 NA
CASSKGLATETQYF TGTGCCAGCAGTAAGGGACTAGCAACGGAGACCCAGTACTTC TRBV6-1 few TRBJ2-5 TRBD2
CASSLWQQETQYF TGTGCCAGCAGTTTGTGGCAGCAAGAGACCCAGTACTTC TRBV27 NA TRBJ2-5 NA
CASSMGTSGELFF TGTGCCAGTAGTATGGGGACTAGCGGGGAGCTGTTTTTT TRBV19 few TRBJ2-2 TRBD2
CSARPSGSGNQPQHF TGCAGTGCTAGACCCTCGGGTAGCGGCAATCAGCCCCAGCATTTT TRBV20-1 NA TRBJ1-5 NA
CATRTSGTNTEAFF TGTGCCACCAGAACGTCAGGGACGAACACTGAAGCTTTCTTT TRBV24-1 few TRBJ1-1 NA
CSARPTGGGDEQYF TGCAGTGCTAGGCCCACAGGGGGAGGGGACGAGCAGTACTTC TRBV20-1 NA TRBJ2-7 NA
CASGPGQVAFF TGTGCCAGCGGCCCGGGACAGGTGGCTTTCTTT TRBV6-9 few TRBJ1-1 TRBD1
CASSQEVIPTNEKLFF TGTGCCAGCAGCCAAGAGGTCATCCCGACTAATGAAAAACTGTTTTTT TRBV4-2 many TRBJ1-4 NA
CASSDWGDTEAFF TGTGCCAGCAGTGATTGGGGGGACACTGAAGCTTTCTTT TRBV6-1 many TRBJ1-1 NA
CSAPVGGRLTDTQYF TGCAGTGCCCCCGTCGGAGGGAGGCTAACAGATACGCAGTATTTT TRBV20-1 many TRBJ2-3 NA
CSAGSPRGTGELFF TGCAGTGCTGGCTCGCCCAGGGGAACCGGGGAGCTGTTTTTT TRBV20-1 many TRBJ2-2 NA